This T cell receptor (beta chain) was profiled in a study of PD-L1 blockade in urothelial cancer. The wider study: Patients started atezolizumab at some point between 2012 and 2014, 1,200 mg intravenously every 3 weeks.

The time point here: pretreatment peripheral blood. Trimming at V came to 4 bases and at J to 5 bases, leaving 6 bases not matched to a gene. CDR1 and CDR2 (germline): SGHRS, YFSETQ. The CDR3 loop spans 15 amino acids. Clones were read by immunoSEQ multiplex PCR, and TCRdb kept only the in-frame ones, dropping some. The table has tens of thousands of clones, roughly 84% seen once. This TCR derives from a man in his 60s with urothelial cancer. The sample here was PBMCs, taken around atezolizumab (anti-PD-L1) treatment. V gene TRBV5-1 combines with J gene TRBJ1-4; 9 bases are shared with TRBD1. The CDR3 coding sequence is TGCGCCAGCAGCCCCCACGGACAGGGGAATGAAAAACTGTTTTTT. Its protein product is CASSPHGQGNEKLFF.